This TCR beta chain was recovered during a study of T cells in Graves' hyperthyroidism and ophthalmopathy. General study results and limits: A model using 13 V-J features told ophthalmopathy apart from stable hyperthyroidism.

It was RNA transcripts that yielded the amplified TCR beta CDR3 regions. The primer set for the first-round RT-PCR of the TCR CDR3 was HTBI. MiXCR, applied by TCRdb to the multiplex PCR reads, yields one record per CDR3 protein. Of fewer than 750,000 distinct CDR3 sequences in the sample, 14% to 15% were seen once. This CDR3 comprises 14 residues. CDR1 PRHDT and CDR2 FYEKMQ come from the germline V gene (reference sequence). This clonotype was counted at least ten times. The antigen is unknown. An end of the junction does not agree with germline; a read error may underlie this. Source material: blood. The receptor comes from a woman in her thirties or forties with Graves' ophthalmopathy. The chain uses TRBV13 and TRBJ1-5; D possibly corresponds to TRBD1 (5 bases). CDR3 sequence: CASSLGVSNQPQHF. In DNA form, the CDR3 reads TGTGCCAGCAGTTTAGGGGTTTCTAATCAGCCCCAGCATTTT.